This T cell receptor (beta chain) was recovered during a study of neurological immune-mediated disorders. About the study: Secondary progressive disease was present in 3, and relapsing-remitting disease in around 31, of the approximately 35 multiple sclerosis patients.

This clonotype appeared many times. The V gene's germline CDR1 is MNHEY and CDR2 SVGAGI. The CDR3 spans 16 residues. The V gene end was trimmed by 0 bases and the J gene end by 3 bases; junction bases not matched to a gene: 5. TCRdb re-called the 5' RACE reads with MiXCR, one entry per CDR3 protein. The sample comprises more than 45,000 distinct CDR3 sequences, approximately 3.8% of which are singletons, and approximately 1.6% rests with the top ten. The chain has TRBV6-5 and TRBJ2-3; 8 nucleotides align to TRBD2. The TCR comes from a man between 25 and 39 years old with multiple sclerosis. Sequenced material: PBMCs. The CDR3 coding sequence is TGTGCCAGCAGTTACTCGTCGGGAGGGTCGACAGATACGCAGTATTTT. It is translated as CASSYSSGGSTDTQYF.